Below are 32 T cell receptor beta chains sequenced from a single sample in a study of cytomegalovirus exposure and HLA in healthy donors. Clones were read by immunoSEQ multiplex PCR, and TCRdb kept only the in-frame ones, dropping some. The data show tens of thousands of clones, about 96% seen once. Input material: PBMCs. Receptor source: a man between 18 and 29 years old in good health and CMV-seronegative.

The CDR3 reads CASSPQLAEETQYF. The CDR3 nucleotides are TGCGCCAGCAGCCCACAACTAGCGGAAGAGACCCAGTACTTC. V usage is TRBV4-3 and J usage is TRBJ2-5; 8 positions match TRBD2. V shed 4 bases and J 3 bases; nucleotides not matched to a gene: 4. The CDR3 extends over 14 amino acids. CDR1 and CDR2 from the germline V gene are LGHNA and YSLEER.

J is TRBJ1-2 and V is TRBV4-1; unclear D gene. Germline V gene lookup returns CDR1 MGHRA and CDR2 YSYEKL. V was trimmed by 4 bases and J by 8 bases, leaving 20 bases between them. This CDR3 contains 15 residues. The CDR3 nucleotides read TGCGCCAGCAGCCCCAACCCGCCGGGAAACTGGGGCTACACCTTC. It translates to CASSPNPPGNWGYTF.

In its sample, this clone was seen once. The V gene is TRBV11-2, the J gene TRBJ2-2; D remains ambiguous. CDR1 and CDR2 from the germline V gene are SGHAT and FQNNGV. The CDR3 consists of 16 residues. Trimming cost V 4 bases and J 2 bases, with 14 bases left between them. Here the CDR3 DNA reads TGTGCCAGCAGCTCGCCATATAACAGAAACACCGGGGAGCTGTTTTTT. Residues: CASSSPYNRNTGELFF.

V usage is TRBV30 and J usage is TRBJ2-1; tentatively, D is TRBD1 (5 bases). This CDR3 is built from 10 residues. From germline, CDR1 is GTSNPN and CDR2 SVGIG (reference sequence). V lost 5 bases, J lost 9 bases, and 8 bases lay in between. CDR3 sequence (DNA): TGTGCCTGGGGGGCTGTTGAGCAGTTCTTC. Translation: CAWGAVEQFF.

This clone occurred a few times. The chain joins TRBV2 to TRBJ1-2; the D is unclear. This CDR3 has 15 amino acids. Trimming left V 1 base short and J 1 base short, with 10 bases between. The V gene's germline CDR1 is SNHLY and CDR2 FYNNEI. CDR3 sequence reads: CASSEGQALNYGYTF. The DNA of the CDR3 is TGTGCCAGCAGTGAAGGGCAGGCTCTTAACTATGGCTACACCTTC. The full variable domain, in which reference TRBV2 and TRBJ1-2 provide the parts outside the CDR3, is EPEVTQTPSHQVTQMGQEVILRCVPISNHLYFYWYRQILGQKVEFLVSFYNNEISEKSEIFDDQFSVERPDGSNFTLKIRSTKLEDSAMYFCASSEGQALNYGYTFGSGTRLTVV.

V and J are TRBV28 and TRBJ1-5, with unresolved D. Germline CDR1 reads MDHEN; CDR2 reads SYDVKM. CDR3 size: 12 residues. V gave up 7 bases and J gave up 6 bases, with 10 bases separating them. This chain's CDR3 is CASTRSIQPQHF. The CDR3 DNA reads TGTGCCAGCACCCGGTCCATTCAGCCCCAGCATTTT. The full variable domain, rest sourced from reference TRBV28 and TRBJ1-5, is DVKVTQSSRYLVKRTGEKVFLECVQDMDHENMFWYRQDPGLGLRLIYFSYDVKMKEKGDIPEGYSVSREKKERFSLILESASTNQTSMYLCASTRSIQPQHFGDGTRLSIL.

The V and J genes are TRBV28 and TRBJ2-3; 7 bases are a match to TRBD2. CDR1 is MDHEN, CDR2 SYDVKM, per germline. This CDR3 has 16 amino acids. V lost 5 bases and J lost 7; bases outside the gene matches: 15. CDR3 residues: CASSTRLALGPNTQYF. CDR3 sequence (DNA): TGTGCCAGCAGTACAAGACTAGCTCTAGGCCCCAATACGCAGTATTTT.

J is TRBJ1-1 and V is TRBV2; TRBD1 matches at 9 bases. J gave up 3 bases and V 5 bases, and 4 bases lay outside the gene matches. Per germline, CDR1 SNHLY and CDR2 FYNNEI. This CDR3 has 14 residues. CDR3: CASSLTGGDTEAFF. CDR3 bases: TGTGCCAGCAGTCTGACAGGGGGTGACACTGAAGCTTTCTTT.

The V call is TRBV7-9, the J call TRBJ2-1, with 9 bases aligning to TRBD2. The CDR3 covers 16 residues. Germline trimming cut 0 bases from V and 7 bases from J; bases unmatched to any gene: 7. In germline, CDR1 is SEHNR, CDR2 FQNEAQ (reference sequence). The chain's CDR3 is CASSLAGTSRGNEQFF. The DNA for the CDR3 is TGTGCCAGCAGCTTAGCCGGGACTAGCCGTGGGAATGAGCAGTTCTTC.

The DNA for the CDR3 is TGTGCCAGCAGATCACGGAGGGAGGCGGAGACCCAGTACTTC. Protein sequence: CASRSRREAETQYF. The genes are TRBV6-5 and TRBJ2-5; TRBD2 might be the D (6 bases). Trimming took off 6 bases at V and 5 bases at J, with 16 bases between the two ends. This CDR3 comprises 14 residues. The V gene's germline CDR1 is MNHEY and CDR2 SVGAGI.

This sequence joins TRBV5-6 and TRBJ2-5; 7 bases align to TRBD1. Germline V CDR1 and CDR2: SGHDT, YYEEEE. This CDR3 is 13 amino acids long. V gave up 4 bases and J gave up 5 bases; unmatched junction bases: 5. CDR3 coding DNA: TGTGCCAGCAGCGGAGACAGGGATGAGACCCAGTACTTC. It encodes CASSGDRDETQYF.

The genes are TRBV11-1 and TRBJ2-3; 13 positions match TRBD2. Per the germline V gene, CDR1 is SGHAT and CDR2 is FQDESV (reference sequence). This CDR3 has 14 amino acids. Trimming took 5 bases from V and 6 from J; bases not matched to a gene: 2. CDR3 amino acids: CASSGLAGVDTQYF. In DNA form, the CDR3 reads TGTGCCAGCAGCGGACTAGCGGGAGTGGATACGCAGTATTTT.

The chain uses TRBV11-1 and TRBJ2-7; weak D call: TRBD1 (5 bases). Germline values: CDR1 SGHAT, CDR2 FQDESV (reference sequence). The CDR3 has 19 residues. V lost 3 bases and J 2 bases, leaving 26 bases between the germline ends. This CDR3 reads CASSLSQWWGMTETYEQYF. The CDR3 DNA reads as TGTGCCAGCAGCTTGAGCCAATGGTGGGGAATGACAGAGACCTACGAGCAGTACTTC. The full variable domain, rest sourced from reference TRBV11-1 and TRBJ2-7, is EAEVAQSPRYKITEKSQAVAFWCDPISGHATLYWYRQILGQGPELLVQFQDESVVDDSQLPKDRFSAERLKGVDSTLKIQPAELGDSAMYLCASSLSQWWGMTETYEQYFGPGTRLTVT.

The V and J genes are TRBV19 and TRBJ2-2; 13 bases agree with TRBD2. V lost 5 bases and J lost 3; bases outside the gene matches: 15. Germline CDR1 and CDR2: LNHDA and SQIVND (reference sequence). This CDR3 region has 20 residues. The DNA for the CDR3 is TGTGCCAGTAGTCCAAGGACTAGCGGGAGAAATAAAGGGGACACCGGGGAGCTGTTTTTT. Protein: CASSPRTSGRNKGDTGELFF. Complete variable domain (other parts from reference TRBV19 and TRBJ2-2): DGGITQSPKYLFRKEGQNVTLSCEQNLNHDAMYWYRQDPGQGLRLIYYSQIVNDFQKGDIAEGYSVSREKKESFPLTVTSAQKNPTAFYLCASSPRTSGRNKGDTGELFFGEGSRLTVL.

Only one count was recorded for this clone. The chain has TRBV6-1 and TRBJ1-2, with 10 bases matching TRBD1. J lost 0 bases, V lost 2 bases, and 9 bases had no gene match. The germline V gene encodes CDR1 MNHNS and CDR2 SASEGT. The CDR3 contains 18 residues. CDR3 nucleotide sequence: TGTGCCAGCAGTGAATTGGGGACAGGGGCCCTCGCTAACTATGGCTACACCTTC. Translation gives CASSELGTGALANYGYTF.

V usage is TRBV4-1 and J usage is TRBJ1-2, with D tentatively TRBD1 (6 bases). CDR1 is MGHRA, CDR2 YSYEKL, per germline. V dropped 4 bases and J dropped 7 bases, with 16 bases sitting between them. The CDR3 has 14 amino acids. CDR3 loop: CASSPDRLAGGYTF. The CDR3, as DNA: TGCGCCAGCAGCCCCGACAGGCTAGCAGGTGGCTACACCTTC.

The count of this clone is one. The rearrangement uses TRBV27 and TRBJ2-1; TRBD2 matches at 7 bases. The CDR3 has 15 residues. V shed 5 bases, J shed 10 bases, and the junction held 14 bases outside the gene matches. Germline CDR1 is MNHEY and CDR2 is SMNVEV (reference sequence). CDR3 DNA: TGTGCCAGCAGTCTCAGACTAGCCCAGCCGGAGGAGCAGTTCTTC. It translates to CASSLRLAQPEEQFF.

The chain carries TRBV27 and TRBJ1-4; the D is unclear. In germline, CDR1 is MNHEY, CDR2 SMNVEV (reference sequence). CDR3 length equals 14 residues. Trimming pared 8 bases from V and 8 bases from J, leaving 18 bases between. CDR3 protein: CASRPRGLGEKLFF. The CDR3 nucleotides read TGTGCCAGCCGGCCTCGGGGTCTAGGGGAAAAACTGTTTTTT. The whole variable domain, filled in from reference TRBV27 and TRBJ1-4, reads EAQVTQNPRYLITVTGKKLTVTCSQNMNHEYMSWYRQDPGLGLRQIYYSMNVEVTDKGDVPEGYKVSRKEKRNFPLILESPSPNQTSLYFCASRPRGLGEKLFFGSGTQLSVL.

This chain links TRBV11-2 with TRBJ1-5, with unresolved D. The V and J ends lost 5 bases and 7 bases respectively, with 12 bases between them. The CDR3 has 13 residues. Germline assignment: CDR1 SGHAT and CDR2 FQNNGV. DNA for the CDR3: TGTGCCAGCAGCGAGTCTGGGAGCCAGCCCCAGCATTTT. As protein: CASSESGSQPQHF. Full variable domain (remainder filled in from reference TRBV11-2 and TRBJ1-5): EAGVAQSPRYKIIEKRQSVAFWCNPISGHATLYWYQQILGQGPKLLIQFQNNGVVDDSQLPKDRFSAERLKGVDSTLKIQPAKLEDSAVYLCASSESGSQPQHFGDGTRLSIL.

The chain joins TRBV4-3 to TRBJ2-7; D gene ambiguous. Per germline, CDR1 LGHNA and CDR2 YSLEER. V lost 0 bases to trimming and J lost 0 bases, with 9 bases between them. This CDR3 contains 15 residues. Here the CDR3 reads CASSQDFRNSYEQYF. The DNA for the CDR3 is TGCGCCAGCAGCCAAGACTTCAGGAACTCCTACGAGCAGTACTTC.

V gene TRBV7-9 combines with J gene TRBJ1-1, with D uncertain. V lost 5 bases and J 2 bases, leaving 12 bases between the germline ends. The CDR3 has 14 residues. Germline lookup yields CDR1 SEHNR and CDR2 FQNEAQ (reference sequence). CDR3 coding DNA: TGTGCCAGCAGCCTCCTACTCCTAAACACTGAAGCTTTCTTT. Translation: CASSLLLLNTEAFF.

This clone was counted only a few times. V is TRBV29-1 and J is TRBJ1-1; 7 nucleotides line up with TRBD1. CDR1 is SQVTM, CDR2 ANQGSEA, per germline. The CDR3 covers 16 residues. V trimming: 5 bases; J trimming: 11 bases; junction bases outside the gene matches: 23. CDR3 in amino acids: CSVNRGADRDFGEAFF. In DNA, the CDR3 is TGCAGCGTTAATAGGGGGGCCGACAGGGACTTCGGTGAGGCTTTCTTT.

The CDR3 spells CASSAIHVTQNNEQFF. The DNA of the CDR3 is TGCGCCAGCAGCGCTATTCATGTGACTCAAAACAATGAGCAGTTCTTC. This rearrangement joins TRBV4-1 to TRBJ2-1, with D unclear. This CDR3 has 16 amino acids. V lost 5 bases and J 5 bases, leaving 19 bases between the germline ends. Germline lookup yields CDR1 MGHRA and CDR2 YSYEKL.

The rearrangement joins TRBV21-1 to TRBJ2-1; the DNA was not compared with TRBD2, the D call given in the table. TRBV21-1 is tagged as a pseudogene. CDR3 length: 16 residues. In DNA, the CDR3 is TGTGCCAGCAGCAAAGTTAGGAGGGGACCCTACAATGAGCAGTTCTTC. It encodes CASSKVRRGPYNEQFF.

V and J are TRBV9 and TRBJ2-3; D is ambiguous. Germline lookup yields CDR1 SGDLS and CDR2 YYNGEE. Trimming cost V 0 bases and J 3 bases, with 5 bases left between them. The CDR3 is made up of 13 amino acids. CDR3 residues: CASSVAATDTQYF. In nucleotides, the CDR3 is TGTGCCAGCAGCGTAGCAGCGACAGATACGCAGTATTTT.

As DNA, the CDR3 is TGTGCCAGCAGTTTACCCTCTCCCCTAGGGCAGTACTTC. Its translation: CASSLPSPLGQYF. The chain is built from TRBV28 and TRBJ2-7; no definite D call. Per germline, CDR1 MDHEN and CDR2 SYDVKM. Trimming took off 2 bases at V and 9 bases at J, with 14 bases between the two ends. The CDR3 has 13 residues.

The chain recombines TRBV2 with TRBJ2-7, with TRBD1 as a possible D gene (5 bases). V shed 5 bases and J shed 3 bases, with 11 bases lying between them. CDR3 size: 13 residues. CDR1 SNHLY and CDR2 FYNNEI come from the germline V gene. The CDR3 DNA reads as TGTGCCAGCAGTTTAGACAGAAGCTACGAGCAGTACTTC. This sequence encodes CASSLDRSYEQYF.

The genes are TRBV2 and TRBJ2-7, with TRBD1 as a possible D gene (5 bases). Between the trimmed V and J ends, which lost 6 bases and 0 bases, there was a span of 15 bases. The CDR3 spans 15 residues. The germline gives CDR1 SNHLY, CDR2 FYNNEI. This CDR3 reads CASSVTRQSSYEQYF. The CDR3 DNA sequence: TGTGCCAGCAGCGTGACTCGACAGAGCTCCTACGAGCAGTACTTC. The whole variable domain, filled in from reference TRBV2 and TRBJ2-7, reads EPEVTQTPSHQVTQMGQEVILRCVPISNHLYFYWYRQILGQKVEFLVSFYNNEISEKSEIFDDQFSVERPDGSNFTLKIRSTKLEDSAMYFCASSVTRQSSYEQYFGPGTRLTVT.

This clone appeared a single time. This chain joins TRBV7-9 and TRBJ2-1; TRBD2 matches at 7 bases. The length of the CDR3 is 14 residues. In germline, CDR1 is SEHNR, CDR2 FQNEAQ (reference sequence). With 3 bases clipped from V and 7 bases from J, the junction kept 6 bases outside the gene matches. The CDR3 DNA is TGTGCCAGCAGCTTGGCCAGAGCGGGGAATGAGCAGTTCTTC. This sequence encodes CASSLARAGNEQFF.

This rearrangement joins TRBV4-1 to TRBJ2-1; 7 bases map to TRBD2. The CDR3 sequence is 14 residues long. V lost 4 bases, J lost 1 base, and 1 base stayed unmatched. Germline V gene lookup returns CDR1 MGHRA and CDR2 YSYEKL. Here the CDR3 reads CASSRGRSYNEQFF. As DNA, the CDR3 is TGCGCCAGCAGCCGCGGGAGATCCTACAATGAGCAGTTCTTC.

The rearrangement links TRBV11-3 to TRBJ2-7, with 7 bases that match TRBD2. The V and J ends lost 5 bases and 2 bases, in that order; junction bases with no gene match: 9. The germline CDR1 and CDR2 sequences are SGHNT and YENEEA. CDR3 size: 15 residues. CDR3 sequence (DNA): TGTGCCAGCAGCCCATCCGGGACTATGGCCTACGAGCAGTACTTC. Amino acid sequence: CASSPSGTMAYEQYF.

The chain joins TRBV18 to TRBJ2-1; the match to TRBD2 covers 9 bases. Germline values: CDR1 KGHSH, CDR2 LQKENI. CDR3 length: 16 residues. V gave up 5 bases and J gave up 5 bases; unmatched junction bases: 10. The CDR3, as DNA: TGTGCCAGCTCATTGATGAGCGGGAGGTCCCACAATGAGCAGTTCTTC. Protein sequence: CASSLMSGRSHNEQFF.